Listed here are 13 T cell receptor beta chains from one sample, sequenced in a study of T cells expressing NK-cell markers (TCRdb year 2020). Libraries came from 5' RACE. The sample was run on an Illumina HiSeq 2000. Following TCRdb reprocessing, every CDR3 protein sequence forms one entry, and DNA is not provided. The sample's table covers roughly 170,000 distinct CDR3 sequences. Of the sample, about 18% is held by the ten largest clones. The sequencing sample was made of blood T cells: a sorted CD56 or NKG2C T cell subset, CD4+ or CD8+ T cells, or bulk PBMC T cells (not recorded which). All receptors come from a woman aged 18-69 years in good health.

V and J are TRBV11-2 and TRBJ2-7; TCRdb proposes TRBD1, but this gene call is untestable without DNA. The CDR3 is 14 amino acids. Germline V gene lookup returns CDR1 SGHAT and CDR2 FQNNGV. The CDR3 loop is CASSSTGYDYEQYF.

V gene TRBV29-1 combines with J gene TRBJ1-4; TCRdb returns TRBD1, unconfirmable since there is no DNA. The CDR3 is 13 amino acids. Germline CDR1 and CDR2: SQVTM and ANQGSEA. This CDR3 reads CSVAGGAWEKLFF.

J is TRBJ1-2 and V is TRBV20-1; TCRdb's D call, TRBD1, is unchecked because there is no DNA. The CDR3 sequence is 14 residues long. In germline, CDR1 is DFQATT, CDR2 SNEGSKA (reference sequence). The CDR3 protein is CSARGVPSDYGYTF.

The chain employs TRBV30 and TRBJ2-3. The CDR3 is 14 amino acids. Per the germline V gene, CDR1 is GTSNPN and CDR2 is SVGIG (reference sequence). CDR3 sequence reads: CAWSGKRGSDTQYF.

The genes are TRBV12-3 or TRBV12-4 and TRBJ2-6; TCRdb's assignment of TRBD2 cannot be checked, as there is no DNA. CDR3 length: 15 amino acids. The CDR3 loop reads CASTADSGRANVLTF.

The V call is TRBV20-1, the J call TRBJ2-1; TCRdb's D gene call, TRBD2, goes unchecked for lack of DNA. Germline V gives CDR1 DFQATT, CDR2 SNEGSKA (reference sequence). This CDR3 comprises 14 residues. The CDR3 sequence is CSASGGVSYNEQFF.

The rearrangement joins TRBV29-1 to TRBJ2-4; TCRdb gives TRBD1 as the D gene, but with no DNA this cannot be confirmed. The CDR3 contains 16 residues. The V gene's germline CDR1 is SQVTM and CDR2 ANQGSEA. This CDR3 is CSGCGGFATTWDIQYF.

The chain employs TRBV7-9 and TRBJ1-2; TCRdb's D call of TRBD1 is untestable without DNA. This CDR3 spans 14 amino acids. Germline CDR1 and CDR2: SEHNR and FQNEAQ (reference sequence). CDR3 sequence: CASSRQGASYGYTF.

The rearrangement joins TRBV7-8 to TRBJ2-1; checking the TCRdb D call of TRBD1 is not possible without DNA. CDR3 length equals 18 residues. Germline V gene data show CDR1 as SGHVS and CDR2 as FQNEAQ. This CDR3 is CASSHNYGRLKGYNEQFF.

Here the CDR3 reads CASSWTVTNEKLFF. This chain links TRBV7-9 with TRBJ1-4; the D gene TCRdb calls, TRBD1, cannot be checked with no DNA. In germline, CDR1 is SEHNR, CDR2 FQNEAQ (reference sequence). CDR3 size: 14 residues. Using reference TRBV7-9 and TRBJ1-4 for the parts outside the CDR3, the full variable domain is DTGVSQNPRHKITKRGQNVTFRCDPISEHNRLYWYRQTLGQGPEFLTYFQNEAQLEKSRLLSDRFSAERPKGSFSTLEIQRTEQGDSAMYLCASSWTVTNEKLFFGSGTQLSVL.

This chain connects TRBV4-1 to TRBJ2-1; no DNA is available, so the TRBD1 call from TCRdb remains unchecked. Germline V lookup: CDR1 MGHRA, CDR2 YSYEKL. The CDR3 has 12 amino acids. CDR3 protein: CASSNRGREQFF.

This sequence joins TRBV27 and TRBJ2-5. From germline, CDR1 is MNHEY and CDR2 SMNVEV (reference sequence). The CDR3 runs to 12 residues. CDR3 loop: CASSFVGETQYF.

The J gene is TRBJ2-7, the V gene TRBV6-5; absent DNA, TCRdb's TRBD1 call cannot be checked. This CDR3 is built from 15 residues. Germline values: CDR1 MNHEY, CDR2 SVGAGI. The CDR3 sequence is CASSYGTGGFNEQYF.